These 25 T cell receptor beta chains were all obtained from the same sample, sequenced in a study of T cells after yellow fever vaccination. TCRdb re-called the 5' RACE reads through MiXCR, storing one row per CDR3 protein. Of approximately 450,000 distinct CDR3 sequences in the sample, 18% were seen once. Source: PBMCs, taken before the yellow fever booster vaccination. The receptors shown here come from a man aged 18 to 30 who received the YFV17D yellow fever vaccine.

The rearrangement uses TRBV3-1 and TRBJ2-1, with 7 bases aligning to TRBD2. Germline V gene sequence: CDR1 LGHDT, CDR2 YNNKEL (reference sequence). Trimming removed 5 bases from V and 6 bases from J; junction bases left unmatched: 10. This CDR3 is built from 15 residues. CDR3 loop: CASSAPERGGNEQFF. CDR3 bases: TGTGCCAGCAGCGCCCCGGAGCGGGGAGGCAATGAGCAGTTCTTC.

This chain uses TRBV6-5 with TRBJ1-2; 7 nucleotides match TRBD1. The germline gives CDR1 MNHEY, CDR2 SVGAGI. V trimming: 7 bases; J trimming: 6 bases; junction bases outside the gene matches: 8. The CDR3 spans 13 residues. CDR3 bases: TGTGCCAGCAACTCATTACAGGGGAATGGCTACACCTTC. Protein product: CASNSLQGNGYTF.

The rearrangement joins TRBV7-6 to TRBJ2-7; the match to TRBD2 covers 10 bases. CDR1 is SGHVS, CDR2 FNYEAQ, per germline. Trimming took 4 bases from V and 4 from J; bases not matched to a gene: 4. This CDR3 comprises 14 residues. The chain's CDR3 is CASSSPSGGYEQYF. The CDR3 coding sequence is TGTGCCAGCAGCTCTCCTAGCGGGGGTTACGAGCAGTACTTC.

The CDR3 coding sequence is TGTGCCAGCAGCTTCGACAGGGGTGGCCGGGAGCAGTTCTTC. Translation: CASSFDRGGREQFF. This sequence joins TRBV7-2 and TRBJ2-1; 8 bases agree with TRBD1. Germline V gives CDR1 SGHTA, CDR2 FQGNSA. This CDR3 is 14 amino acids long. The ends lost 3 bases at V and 10 bases at J; junction bases unmatched: 8.

In this sample, this clonotype turned up a few times. This chain uses TRBV6-6 with TRBJ2-1; 11 nucleotides align to TRBD2. This CDR3 is 13 amino acids long. With 7 bases clipped from V and 7 bases from J, the junction kept 3 bases outside the gene matches. Germline V gene sequence: CDR1 MNHNY, CDR2 SVGAGI (reference sequence). The CDR3 region is CASTLAGGNEQFF. The CDR3 region has the DNA TGTGCCAGCACCCTAGCGGGGGGTAATGAGCAGTTCTTC.

The J gene is TRBJ2-3, the V gene TRBV7-3; D possibly matches TRBD1 or TRBD2 (5 bases each). Germline V lookup: CDR1 SGHTA, CDR2 FQGTGA. This CDR3 is 14 amino acids long. V lost 4 bases to trimming and J lost 4 bases, with 12 bases between them. This chain's CDR3 is CASSSGARADTQYF. As DNA, the CDR3 is TGTGCCAGCAGCTCCGGGGCCCGTGCAGATACGCAGTATTTT.

This clonotype was counted only a few times. The rearrangement links TRBV10-3 to TRBJ2-6, with TRBD1 identical over 9 bases. J lost 4 bases, V lost 6 bases, and 13 bases had no gene match. The CDR3 contains 18 residues. Germline V gene data show CDR1 as ENHRY and CDR2 as SYGVKD. The CDR3 region is CAIRGQGIGIRGANVLTF. Written as DNA, the CDR3 is TGTGCCATCAGAGGACAGGGGATTGGTATTAGGGGGGCCAACGTCCTGACTTTC.

In this sample, this clonotype turned up many times. The chain couples TRBV29-1 to TRBJ1-2, with a weak D call TRBD1 (6 bases). The germline CDR1 and CDR2 sequences are SQVTM and ANQGSEA. The length of the CDR3 is 16 residues. V dropped 1 base and J dropped 0 bases, with 15 bases sitting between them. The CDR3 DNA sequence: TGCAGCGTTGAAGTGGCTTGGGAGGGGGCTAACTATGGCTACACCTTC. Amino acids: CSVEVAWEGANYGYTF.

This clonotype was seen more than once but under ten times. CDR3 loop: CASSPSLGGGYEQYV. CDR3 coding DNA: TGTGCCAGCAGTCCCTCCTTAGGAGGGGGTTACGAGCAGTACGTC. V usage is TRBV28 and J usage is TRBJ2-7; D tentatively fits TRBD1 or TRBD2 (6 bases each). Deletions cut 5 bases from V and 4 bases from J, with 18 bases between. The CDR3 is 15 amino acids. The germline V gene encodes CDR1 MDHEN and CDR2 SYDVKM.

The chain employs TRBV2 and TRBJ2-5, with TRBD2 identical over 7 bases. Germline V gene data show CDR1 as SNHLY and CDR2 as FYNNEI. V was clipped by 2 bases and J by 5 bases; unmatched bases: 5. The CDR3 covers 14 residues. The CDR3 loop is CASSEKREGETQYF. CDR3 in DNA: TGTGCCAGCAGTGAAAAGCGGGAAGGCGAGACCCAGTACTTC.

The rearrangement links TRBV4-3 to TRBJ2-3, with a possible D match to TRBD1 (6 bases). Trimming took off 4 bases at V and 4 bases at J, with 18 bases between the two ends. This CDR3 is built from 16 residues. The germline V gene has CDR1 LGHNA and CDR2 YSLEER. This CDR3 reads CASSRRVQGVSDTQYF. CDR3 DNA: TGCGCCAGCAGCCGAAGGGTACAGGGAGTTTCAGATACGCAGTATTTT.

The J gene is TRBJ1-5, the V gene TRBV24-1; D possibly corresponds to TRBD1 (5 bases). V was trimmed by 4 bases and J by 3 bases, leaving 18 bases between them. Per the germline V gene, CDR1 is KGHDR and CDR2 is SFDVKD. The CDR3 runs to 17 residues. The CDR3 DNA sequence: TGTGCCACCAGTGACCTGGGGGGAAGGGAGTTCAATCAGCCCCAGCATTTT. It encodes CATSDLGGREFNQPQHF.

J is TRBJ1-6 and V is TRBV6-6; 10 nucleotides match TRBD1. The CDR3 contains 15 residues. Trimming at V came to 1 base and at J to 11 bases, leaving 5 bases not matched to a gene. The V gene's germline CDR1 is MNHNY and CDR2 SVGAGI (reference sequence). The CDR3 is CASSYWGTGETPLHF. The CDR3 DNA is TGTGCCAGCAGTTACTGGGGGACAGGGGAGACACCCCTCCACTTT.

The gene calls are TRBV30 and TRBJ1-1; D perhaps matches TRBD1 (6 bases). The CDR3 is made up of 14 amino acids. Per the germline V gene, CDR1 is GTSNPN and CDR2 is SVGIG (reference sequence). V lost 0 bases, J lost 5 bases, and 13 bases lay in between. DNA for the CDR3: TGTGCCTGGAGTGTTAACAGGGCGCGGACTGAAGCTTTCTTT. It yields the protein CAWSVNRARTEAFF.

The chain carries TRBV7-9 and TRBJ1-3; D is undetermined. Trimming cost V 4 bases and J 1 base, with 8 bases left between them. CDR1 SEHNR and CDR2 FQNEAQ come from the germline V gene (reference sequence). This CDR3 is 14 amino acids long. The CDR3 protein is CASSSGISGNTIYF. The DNA of the CDR3 is TGTGCCAGCAGCTCGGGCATTTCTGGAAACACCATATATTTT.

CDR3 nucleotides: TGTGCCAGCAGTTTGCTAGGGGAAAATCAGCCCCAGCATTTT. This gives the protein CASSLLGENQPQHF. The rearrangement joins TRBV27 to TRBJ1-5, with a weak D call TRBD1 (5 bases). The V end lost 3 bases, the J end lost 4 bases, and 10 bases lay between the germline ends. This CDR3 spans 14 amino acids. Germline V gene lookup returns CDR1 MNHEY and CDR2 SMNVEV (reference sequence).

The chain couples TRBV20-1 to TRBJ2-2; D remains unclear. The length of the CDR3 is 12 residues. The germline V gene encodes CDR1 DFQATT and CDR2 SNEGSKA (reference sequence). Trimming shortened V by 3 bases and J by 1 base, and 3 bases separated the two germline ends. CDR3 coding DNA: TGCAGTGCTAGTAAGAACACCGGGGAGCTGTTTTTT. This encodes CSASKNTGELFF.

This chain connects TRBV20-1 to TRBJ2-3, with 10 bases that match TRBD2. Germline loops: CDR1 DFQATT, CDR2 SNEGSKA (reference sequence). The CDR3 runs to 14 residues. Trimming removed 6 bases from V and 4 bases from J; junction bases left unmatched: 7. The CDR3 coding sequence is TGCAGTGCAACAGCGGGGGGGCAGTCAGATACGCAGTATTTT. It codes for CSATAGGQSDTQYF.

The CDR3 sequence is CASSQDSLAGGPLNEQFF. In DNA form, the CDR3 reads TGTGCCAGCAGCCAAGATTCCCTAGCGGGGGGGCCTTTGAATGAGCAGTTCTTC. The chain carries TRBV4-2 and TRBJ2-1, with 12 bases matching TRBD2. The ends lost 0 bases at V and 7 bases at J; junction bases unmatched: 10. The germline V gene encodes CDR1 LGHNA and CDR2 YNFKEQ. The CDR3 is 18 amino acids.

The CDR3 sequence: CASSRGASASNTEAFF. For the CDR3, the DNA is TGTGCCAGCAGTCGGGGTGCGAGTGCTTCGAACACTGAAGCTTTCTTT. The rearrangement joins TRBV7-2 to TRBJ1-1; unclear D gene. V gave up 6 bases and J gave up 1 base, with 18 bases separating them. The CDR3 loop spans 16 amino acids. Germline V gene data show CDR1 as SGHTA and CDR2 as FQGNSA.

This clonotype was recorded at least ten times. The J gene is TRBJ2-3, the V gene TRBV13; 9 bases fit TRBD1. CDR1 and CDR2 from the germline V gene are PRHDT and FYEKMQ (reference sequence). CDR3 size: 16 residues. With V trimmed by 5 bases and J by 0 bases, 6 bases remained unmatched. The CDR3 region is CASSDRQGESTDTQYF. CDR3 sequence (DNA): TGTGCCAGCAGCGACAGACAGGGGGAGAGCACAGATACGCAGTATTTT. The entire variable domain, with the rest obtained from reference TRBV13 and TRBJ2-3, is as follows: AAGVIQSPRHLIKEKRETATLKCYPIPRHDTVYWYQQGPGQDPQFLISFYEKMQSDKGSIPDRFSAQQFSDYHSELNMSSLELGDSALYFCASSDRQGESTDTQYFGPGTRLTVL.

This clonotype appeared a few times. V gene TRBV7-2 combines with J gene TRBJ2-3; D gene uncertain. The length of the CDR3 is 17 residues. V was shortened by 4 bases and J by 2 bases, with 19 bases between the two germline ends. Germline V gene lookup returns CDR1 SGHTA and CDR2 FQGNSA. The CDR3 DNA reads as TGTGCCAGCAGCTCCCACCTCCCGGACGGAGCCACAGATACGCAGTATTTT. It specifies CASSSHLPDGATDTQYF.

The genes are TRBV14 and TRBJ2-7; 8 bases are a match to TRBD1. There are 18 residues in the CDR3. V lost 0 bases, J lost 4 bases, and 14 bases stayed unmatched. CDR1 SGHDN and CDR2 FVKESK come from the germline V gene. CDR3 coding DNA: TGTGCCAGCAGCCAAGATCAACTTGGCAGGGGGCTGGCTTACGAGCAGTACGTC. Translating gives CASSQDQLGRGLAYEQYV.

This clonotype appeared a few times. The chain links TRBV7-2 to TRBJ1-5, with unresolved D. The germline V gene encodes CDR1 SGHTA and CDR2 FQGNSA. V lost 0 bases and J 7 bases, leaving 7 bases between the germline ends. This CDR3 region has 13 residues. Here the CDR3 reads CASSLALAQPQHF. CDR3 DNA: TGTGCCAGCAGCTTAGCCCTAGCCCAGCCCCAGCATTTT.

V usage is TRBV5-1 and J usage is TRBJ2-3, with 11 bases lining up with TRBD2. This CDR3 is built from 15 residues. The germline V gene has CDR1 SGHRS and CDR2 YFSETQ. The V and J ends lost 0 bases and 6 bases, in that order; junction bases with no gene match: 3. The CDR3 sequence: CASSLVLAGDDTQYF. The CDR3 DNA sequence: TGCGCCAGCAGCTTGGTACTAGCGGGGGACGATACGCAGTATTTT.